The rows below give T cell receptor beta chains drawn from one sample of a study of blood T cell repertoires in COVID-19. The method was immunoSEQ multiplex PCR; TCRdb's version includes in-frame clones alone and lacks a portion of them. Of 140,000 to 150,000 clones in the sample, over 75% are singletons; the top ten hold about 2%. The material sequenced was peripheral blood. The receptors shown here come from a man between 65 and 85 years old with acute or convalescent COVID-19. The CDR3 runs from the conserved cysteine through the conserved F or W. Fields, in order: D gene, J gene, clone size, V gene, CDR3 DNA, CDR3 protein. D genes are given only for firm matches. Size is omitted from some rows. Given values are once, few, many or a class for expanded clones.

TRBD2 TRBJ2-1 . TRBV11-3 TGTGCCAGCAGCCCTCGACTAGCGGGGGACAATGAGCAGTTCTTC CASSPRLAGDNEQFF
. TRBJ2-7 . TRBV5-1 TGCGCCAGCAGCCAGGGCCAGGGTGCCACCTACGAGCAGTACTTC CASSQGQGATYEQYF
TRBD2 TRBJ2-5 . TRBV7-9 TGTGCCAGCAGCCCCCGAGGTAGCGGGGGGGCCACGTCGAGAGAGACCCAGTACTTC CASSPRGSGGATSRETQYF
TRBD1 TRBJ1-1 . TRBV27 TGTGCCAGCAGGCGATCCGGACAGGCAGTTATGAACACTGAAGCTTTCTTT CASRRSGQAVMNTEAFF
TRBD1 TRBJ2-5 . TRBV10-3 TGTGCCATCAGTGAGTCGAACAGGGGTCAGACCCAGTACTTC CAISESNRGQTQYF
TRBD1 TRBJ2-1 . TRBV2 TGTGCCAGCAGTGTATGGCAGGGGGCTGGAAATGAGCAGTTCTTC CASSVWQGAGNEQFF
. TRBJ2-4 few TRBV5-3 TGTGCCAGAAGCTTTCGGGACACCTTAGTCAGTCCAAAAAACATTCAGTACTTC CARSFRDTLVSPKNIQYF
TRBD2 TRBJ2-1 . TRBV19 TGTGCCACCGGGGGGTCCTCCTACAATGAGCAGTTCTTC CATGGSSYNEQFF
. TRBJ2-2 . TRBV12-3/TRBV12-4 TGTGCCAGCAGTTCCTTATCCGGGGAGCTGTTTTTT CASSSLSGELFF
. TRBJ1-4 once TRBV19 TGTGCCAGTAGTATAGTGGGGGACTCTGAAAAACTGTTTTTT CASSIVGDSEKLFF
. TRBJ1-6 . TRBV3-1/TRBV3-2 TGTGCCAGCAGCCTGGGACAACAAAATTCACCCCTCCACTTT CASSLGQQNSPLHF
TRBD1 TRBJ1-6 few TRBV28 TGTGCCAGCAGTTTCGGAGGGGGCGACGCCTATAATTCACCCCTCCACTTT CASSFGGGDAYNSPLHF
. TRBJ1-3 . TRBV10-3 TGTGCCATCAAGGTCCGGGAGACTGGAAACACCATATATTTT CAIKVRETGNTIYF
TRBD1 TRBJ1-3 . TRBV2 TGTGCCAGCAGCCGACAGGGGGCTAAGGTTGGAAACACCATATATTTT CASSRQGAKVGNTIYF
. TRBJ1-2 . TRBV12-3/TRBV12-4 TGTGCCAGCAGTTCCAGGGCGCTCTATGGCTACACCTTC CASSSRALYGYTF
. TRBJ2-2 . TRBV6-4 TGTGCCAGCAGCCGGACTATTCTCGGGGAGCTGTTTTTT CASSRTILGELFF
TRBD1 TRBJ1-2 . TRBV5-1 TGCGCCAGCAGCTTGACAGGGGGCGGATATGGCTACACCTTC CASSLTGGGYGYTF
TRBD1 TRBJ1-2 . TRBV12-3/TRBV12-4 TGTGCCAGCAGCTACGACAGGGTCGATGGCTACACCTTC CASSYDRVDGYTF
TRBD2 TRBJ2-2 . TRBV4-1 TGCGCCAGCAGCCCGGGGGGGATATATCAGGCTGGTCAAGACACCGGGGAGCTGTTTTTT CASSPGGIYQAGQDTGELFF
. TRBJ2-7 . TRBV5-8 TGTGCCAGCAGCTTGCAGAACTCCTACGAGCAGTACTTC CASSLQNSYEQYF
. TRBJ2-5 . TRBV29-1 TGCAGCGTTGAGCGCAGGGAAGAGACCCAGTACTTC CSVERREETQYF
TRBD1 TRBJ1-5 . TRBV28 TGTGCCAGCAGTCCCTCGGGACAGGGGGCGCAGCCCCAGCATTTT CASSPSGQGAQPQHF
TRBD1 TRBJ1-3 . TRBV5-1 TGCGCCAGCAGTTTAGGGACAGGGTCTGGAAACACCATATATTTT CASSLGTGSGNTIYF
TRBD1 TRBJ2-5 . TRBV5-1 TGCGCCAGCAGCTTGGCCTCAGGGGGTCAAGAGACCCAGTACTTC CASSLASGGQETQYF
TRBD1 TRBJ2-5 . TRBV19 TGTGCCAGTAGCAGACAGGGTGGAGAGACCCAGTACTTC CASSRQGGETQYF
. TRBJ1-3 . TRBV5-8 TGTGCCAGCAGCTTGGCAGGGGAGTCTGGAAACACCATATATTTT CASSLAGESGNTIYF
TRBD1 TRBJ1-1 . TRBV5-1 TGCGCCAGCAGCCCCAAGACAGGGAAGAACACTGAAGCTTTCTTT CASSPKTGKNTEAFF
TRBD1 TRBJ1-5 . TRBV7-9 TGTGCCAGCAATACGACAGGGGGCAATCAGCCCCAGCATTTT CASNTTGGNQPQHF
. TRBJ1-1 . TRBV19 TGTGCCAGCCGGTTGGGGGGGTCAATGAACACTGAAGCTTTCTTT CASRLGGSMNTEAFF
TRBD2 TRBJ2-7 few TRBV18 TGTGCCAGCTCACCACCGGGACTAGCGGCCTACGAGCAGTACTTC CASSPPGLAAYEQYF
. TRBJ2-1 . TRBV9 TGTGCCAGCAGCGTTGGACTGGGGGGAAACAATGAGCAGTTCTTC CASSVGLGGNNEQFF
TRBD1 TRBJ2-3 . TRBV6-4 TGTGCCAGCAGTGACTCCGCCGGGACAGCAGATACGCAGTATTTT CASSDSAGTADTQYF
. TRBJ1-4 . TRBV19 TGTGCCAGTATGGGCAGGACAGTTGCAACTAATGAAAAACTGTTTTTT CASMGRTVATNEKLFF
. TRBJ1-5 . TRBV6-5 TGTGCCAGCAGTTACAGGGAGAAAGGGCCCCAGCATTTT CASSYREKGPQHF
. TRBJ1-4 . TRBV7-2 TGTGCCAGCAGCCATCCCAGGGGACCGGGAGAAAAACTGTTTTTT CASSHPRGPGEKLFF
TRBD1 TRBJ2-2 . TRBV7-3 TGTGCCAGCAGCACCCGGGACAGGGGGCCTGGGGAGCTGTTTTTT CASSTRDRGPGELFF
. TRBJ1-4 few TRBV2 TGTGCCAGCAGCCTGGACAGTGAAAAACTGTTTTTT CASSLDSEKLFF
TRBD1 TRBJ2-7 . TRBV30 TGTGCCTGGCGAGACAGGGGGCATAGGTACGAGCAGTACTTC CAWRDRGHRYEQYF
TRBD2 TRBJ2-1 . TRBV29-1 TGCAGCGTTGCTAGCGGGGGTTACAATGAGCAGTTCTTC CSVASGGYNEQFF
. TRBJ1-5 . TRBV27 TGTGCCAGCAGTTTATCGGGAGGAGGGCGCAATCAGCCCCAGCATTTT CASSLSGGGRNQPQHF
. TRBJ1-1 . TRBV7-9 TGTGCCAGCAGCTTCTCAGGTAGTAAAACTGAAGCTTTCTTT CASSFSGSKTEAFF
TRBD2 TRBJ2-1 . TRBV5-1 TGCGCCAGCAGCCTGGCGCGGGGGGGACCCGGTGAGCAGTTCTTC CASSLARGGPGEQFF
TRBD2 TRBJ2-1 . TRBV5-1 TGCGCCAGCAGCTCACCGACTAGCGGGGGCGCCATGAATGAGCAGTTCTTC CASSSPTSGGAMNEQFF
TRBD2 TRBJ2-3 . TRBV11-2 TGTGCCAGCAGCTTAGAGGGTAGCGGGAGAGCAGATACGCAGTATTTT CASSLEGSGRADTQYF
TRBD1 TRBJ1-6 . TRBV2 TGTGCCAGCACCGGGACAGGGTCCCTACTCGATAATTCACCCCTCCACTTT CASTGTGSLLDNSPLHF
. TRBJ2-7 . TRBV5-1 TGCGCCAGCAGCATAGGACCGGACAGCTCCTACGAGCAGTACTTC CASSIGPDSSYEQYF
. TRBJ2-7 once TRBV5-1 TGCGCCAGCAGCTTGGACCAGGCCTACGAGCAGTACTTC CASSLDQAYEQYF
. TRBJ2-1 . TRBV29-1 TGCAGCGTTGATACCTACAATGAGCAGTTCTTC CSVDTYNEQFF
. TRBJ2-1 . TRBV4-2 TGTGCCAGCAGCCAAGATAGCCAGGGGTTACGAGAGCAGTTCTTC CASSQDSQGLREQFF
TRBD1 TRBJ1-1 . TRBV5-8 TGTGCCAGCAGCAGGGGCTACAGGGGTATTAACACTGAAGCTTTCTTT CASSRGYRGINTEAFF
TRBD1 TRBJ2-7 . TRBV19 TGTGCCAGTAGTCAACCGGGACAGGGGTCTTCTAGTGGAGAGCAGTACTTC CASSQPGQGSSSGEQYF